These 32 T cell receptor beta chains were sequenced from one sample in a study of T-cell memory formation after mild COVID-19. From the 5' RACE reads, TCRdb called clonotypes with MiXCR, one entry per CDR3 protein. Of roughly 350,000 distinct CDR3 sequences listed, under 25% are singletons. Sequenced sample: PBMCs or a T cell subset sorted from them (not recorded which). These receptors were obtained from an adult woman who had mild COVID-19 (a few samples of this study predate the infection). Cell type and time point are not known.

A few counts support this clonotype. The CDR3 protein is CASNYPGRQETQYF. The CDR3 bases are TGTGCCAGCAATTATCCGGGGAGGCAAGAGACCCAGTACTTC. The genes are TRBV6-2 or TRBV6-3 and TRBJ2-5; D is perhaps TRBD2 (6 bases). The CDR3 extends over 14 amino acids. Trimming stripped 7 bases from V and 2 bases from J, with 14 bases between. The germline CDR1 and CDR2 sequences are MNHEY and SVGEGT.

CDR3 sequence (DNA): TGTGCCAGCTCACTTCGGACAGGGGGTAATGTCTACACCTTC. It is translated as CASSLRTGGNVYTF. This chain connects TRBV18 to TRBJ1-2, with 10 bases that match TRBD1. Germline V CDR1 and CDR2: KGHSH, LQKENI. This CDR3 is built from 14 residues. The V segment lost 4 bases and the J segment 10 bases; nucleotides outside the gene matches: 9.

This clonotype has just a few counts. The rearrangement uses TRBV6-5 and TRBJ2-2; D remains ambiguous. The CDR3 is 14 residues long. The germline V and J ends were trimmed by 2 bases and 7 bases, with 11 bases remaining between them. CDR1 and CDR2 (germline): MNHEY, SVGAGI. CDR3 nucleotides: TGTGCCAGCAGTTACCGGGCTGGGGACGGGGAGCTGTTTTTT. Translating gives CASSYRAGDGELFF.

The chain employs TRBV11-3 and TRBJ2-7; D is undetermined. This CDR3 region has 14 residues. With 0 bases removed from V and 0 bases from J, the gap between germline ends came to 6 bases. Looked up from germline, CDR1 is SGHNT and CDR2 is YENEEA. CDR3 nucleotide sequence: TGTGCCAGCAGCTTAGACTCAGACTCCTACGAGCAGTACTTC. It yields the protein CASSLDSDSYEQYF.

Only a few counts were recorded for this clonotype. Here the CDR3 DNA reads TGTGCCAGCAGCAGACAGGGGTACAATCAGCCCCAGCATTTT. This codes for CASSRQGYNQPQHF. The chain has TRBV12-3 or TRBV12-4 and TRBJ1-5; TRBD1 matches at 8 bases. The CDR3 has 14 amino acids. The V segment lost 6 bases and the J segment 3 bases; nucleotides outside the gene matches: 4.

The chain employs TRBV7-9 and TRBJ1-2; D gene ambiguous. V lost 5 bases, J lost 8 bases, and 15 bases lay in between. CDR3 length equals 13 residues. Germline lookup yields CDR1 SEHNR and CDR2 FQNEAQ (reference sequence). The CDR3 sequence: CASSPPDLRGYTF. CDR3 coding DNA: TGTGCCAGCAGCCCCCCGGACTTACGGGGCTACACCTTC.

In this sample, this clonotype turned up a few times. The rearrangement links TRBV7-9 to TRBJ2-1, with 11 bases lining up with TRBD2. The CDR3 contains 15 residues. The germline V gene has CDR1 SEHNR and CDR2 FQNEAQ (reference sequence). J was trimmed by 6 bases and V by 3 bases; bases with no gene match: 4. CDR3 bases: TGTGCCAGCAGCTTTAGCGGGGGGGCCTTCAATGAGCAGTTCTTC. Encoded protein: CASSFSGGAFNEQFF.

The J gene is TRBJ1-4, the V gene TRBV9; a weak D match, TRBD1 (5 bases). Trimming took 3 bases from V and 4 from J, leaving 7 bases between them. In germline, CDR1 is SGDLS, CDR2 YYNGEE. This CDR3 contains 13 residues. Here the CDR3 DNA reads TGTGCCAGCAGCGCCGACAGTAATGAAAAACTGTTTTTT. Its protein product is CASSADSNEKLFF.

V is TRBV6-5 and J is TRBJ1-1, with 7 bases identical to TRBD1. The CDR3 sequence is 13 residues long. Per germline, CDR1 MNHEY and CDR2 SVGAGI. Trimming cost V 2 bases and J 9 bases; bases outside gene matches: 6. The CDR3 coding sequence is TGTGCCAGCAGTTACACAGGGGATAAAAAAGCTTTCTTT. Its translation: CASSYTGDKKAFF.

The rearrangement links TRBV2 to TRBJ2-3; D gene ambiguous. Trimming removed 6 bases from V and 1 base from J, with 14 bases in between. Germline CDR1 and CDR2: SNHLY and FYNNEI. This CDR3 comprises 15 residues. CDR3 sequence: CASSHATERTDTQYF. The CDR3 region has the DNA TGTGCCAGCAGCCATGCCACAGAGCGCACAGATACGCAGTATTTT.

Only a few counts were recorded for this clonotype. The chain is built from TRBV5-1 and TRBJ2-3; 9 bases line up with TRBD1. Germline V gene sequence: CDR1 SGHRS, CDR2 YFSETQ. The CDR3 sequence is 16 residues long. The junction had 8 bases not matched to a gene; V was cut back by 2 bases and J by 4 bases. The CDR3 nucleotides read TGCGCCAGCAGCTTACCCGGACAGGGGAAGGCAGATACGCAGTATTTT. Its translation is CASSLPGQGKADTQYF.

This rearrangement joins TRBV7-9 to TRBJ1-4; D uncertain. CDR1 SEHNR and CDR2 FQNEAQ come from the germline V gene (reference sequence). Trimming took 1 base from V and 0 from J, leaving 3 bases between them. The CDR3 totals 14 residues. The CDR3 sequence: CASSLDATNEKLFF. CDR3 sequence (DNA): TGTGCCAGCAGCTTAGATGCAACTAATGAAAAACTGTTTTTT.

This clonotype occurred a few times. The rearrangement uses TRBV20-1 and TRBJ2-3; 7 nucleotides align to TRBD2. CDR1 and CDR2 from the germline V gene are DFQATT and SNEGSKA (reference sequence). This CDR3 comprises 16 residues. After removal of 6 bases from V and 1 base from J, the junction contained 13 bases not matched to a gene. The CDR3 DNA reads TGCAGTGCCGGAACTAGCGTCGATTTGGGCACAGATACGCAGTATTTT. Translated: CSAGTSVDLGTDTQYF.

This clonotype was counted a few times. The chain recombines TRBV5-1 with TRBJ1-2; D gene unclear. The ends were cut back, 0 bases at V and 0 bases at J, with 9 bases in the middle. The CDR3 runs 15 residues. CDR1 and CDR2 from the germline V gene are SGHRS and YFSETQ. The CDR3 sequence is CASSLGARSNYGYTF. The CDR3 DNA reads TGCGCCAGCAGCTTGGGTGCTAGGTCTAACTATGGCTACACCTTC.

This rearrangement joins TRBV12-3 or TRBV12-4 to TRBJ1-4; no reliable D call. The CDR3 runs to 12 residues. The germline V and J ends were trimmed by 5 bases and 8 bases, with 9 bases remaining between them. The chain's CDR3 is CASSPVAEKLFF. Written as DNA, the CDR3 is TGTGCCAGCAGTCCGGTAGCAGAAAAACTGTTTTTT.

This clonotype was observed a handful of times. The gene calls are TRBV4-1 and TRBJ1-6; weak D call: TRBD1 (5 bases). The CDR3 runs to 15 residues. V lost 1 base to trimming and J lost 8 bases, with 12 bases between them. The V gene's germline CDR1 is MGHRA and CDR2 YSYEKL. CDR3 protein: CASSQVTGVHSPLHF. Written as DNA, the CDR3 is TGCGCCAGCAGCCAAGTTACAGGTGTCCATTCACCCCTCCACTTT.

The chain has TRBV5-1 and TRBJ2-4; 14 bases map to TRBD2. The junction had 7 bases not matched to a gene; V was cut back by 4 bases and J by 4 bases. The CDR3 sequence is 17 residues long. Germline CDR1 SGHRS, CDR2 YFSETQ. The CDR3 protein is CASSRSGLAGEKNIQYF. For the CDR3, the DNA is TGCGCCAGCAGCCGGTCGGGACTAGCGGGAGAGAAAAACATTCAGTACTTC.

Concerning this clonotype: This may be a read error, as it is one base from a much larger clone. This chain connects TRBV2 to TRBJ2-5; 12 bases are shared with TRBD2. CDR1 and CDR2 (germline): SNHLY, FYNNEI. The CDR3 sequence is 15 residues long. The CDR3 loop reads CSSFPSGGAAETQYF. CDR3 nucleotide sequence: TGTTCCAGCTTCCCTAGCGGGGGGGCAGCGGAGACCCAGTACTTC.

This clonotype was seen a few times. The J gene is TRBJ2-7, the V gene TRBV20-1; D could derive from TRBD1 or TRBD2 (5 bases each). The CDR3 runs 13 residues. CDR1 DFQATT and CDR2 SNEGSKA come from the germline V gene (reference sequence). CDR3: CSGGQGKSYEQYF. The CDR3, as DNA: TGCAGCGGCGGGCAGGGAAAGTCCTACGAGCAGTACTTC.

The chain carries TRBV9 and TRBJ2-2; possible D gene TRBD2, 5 bases. The V gene lost 5 bases and the J gene lost 1 base, with 9 bases spanning the gap. Germline assignment: CDR1 SGDLS and CDR2 YYNGEE. This CDR3 has 14 residues. The CDR3 bases are TGTGCCAGCAGTCCGAGCGGGAACACCGGGGAGCTGTTTTTT. It encodes CASSPSGNTGELFF.

This clonotype was detected a few times. The rearrangement links TRBV27 to TRBJ1-5; D is ambiguous. CDR3 size: 13 residues. Germline V gene data show CDR1 as MNHEY and CDR2 as SMNVEV (reference sequence). V lost 5 bases and J 7 bases, leaving 12 bases between the germline ends. The CDR3 nucleotides are TGTGCCAGCAGTGTGGTTGCGGGCCAGCCCCAGCATTTT. Amino acid sequence: CASSVVAGQPQHF.

The V and J genes are TRBV3-1 and TRBJ2-7; D is ambiguous. V was clipped by 4 bases and J by 10 bases, with 17 bases between them. The CDR3 length is 13 residues. Germline-derived CDR1 and CDR2 are LGHDT and YNNKEL (reference sequence). CDR3: CASSRSGPGDQYF. The CDR3 DNA follows: TGTGCCAGCAGCCGGAGTGGGCCTGGCGATCAGTACTTC.

This clonotype was detected only a few times. This sequence joins TRBV6-1 and TRBJ2-3; 7 bases map to TRBD1. Germline CDR1 is MNHNS and CDR2 is SASEGT. The CDR3 is 16 amino acids. The junction had 7 bases not matched to a gene; V was cut back by 4 bases and J by 0 bases. The CDR3 DNA is TGTGCCAGCAGTGGAGGGGGACAGCTTAGCACAGATACGCAGTATTTT. Translated, it gives CASSGGGQLSTDTQYF.

V is TRBV12-3 or TRBV12-4 and J is TRBJ2-5; D possibly corresponds to TRBD1 (6 bases). Trimming shortened V by 6 bases and J by 2 bases, and 10 bases separated the two germline ends. This CDR3 has 13 residues. The CDR3 reads CASRTGEQETQYF. DNA for the CDR3: TGTGCCAGCAGGACAGGAGAGCAAGAGACCCAGTACTTC.

The chain uses TRBV12-3 or TRBV12-4 and TRBJ2-1; 9 nucleotides line up with TRBD1. The CDR3 has 16 amino acids. V was clipped by 5 bases and J by 6 bases; unmatched bases: 11. The DNA for the CDR3 is TGTGCCAGCAGTCCATCACCGGGACAGGGACGCAATGAGCAGTTCTTC. Translation gives CASSPSPGQGRNEQFF.

This chain joins TRBV30 and TRBJ1-5; 9 bases are shared with TRBD1. The CDR3 covers 15 residues. The germline V gene encodes CDR1 GTSNPN and CDR2 SVGIG (reference sequence). The V and J ends lost 4 bases and 6 bases, in that order; junction bases with no gene match: 10. The CDR3 region has the DNA TGTGCCTGGACTCATACCGGGACAGGGAGTCAGCCCCAGCATTTT. This translates into CAWTHTGTGSQPQHF.

A few counts support this clonotype. This chain links TRBV9 with TRBJ2-3, with D possibly TRBD1 on 6 matching bases. The CDR3 extends over 16 amino acids. Germline values: CDR1 SGDLS, CDR2 YYNGEE. The V and J ends lost 4 bases and 2 bases respectively, with 17 bases between them. The CDR3 DNA is TGTGCCAGCAGCCACCATGGACAGTCTCTCACAGATACGCAGTATTTT. This translates into CASSHHGQSLTDTQYF.

In this sample, this clonotype turned up a few times. The rearrangement links TRBV12-3 or TRBV12-4 to TRBJ2-1, with 10 bases aligning to TRBD2. The V gene end was trimmed by 3 bases and the J gene end by 4 bases; junction bases not matched to a gene: 3. This CDR3 region has 15 residues. The CDR3 sequence: CASSFRTSGYNEQFF. CDR3 bases: TGTGCCAGCAGTTTCCGGACTAGCGGATACAATGAGCAGTTCTTC.

This clonotype was observed a handful of times. The rearrangement joins TRBV5-1 to TRBJ1-1; D is uncertain. V lost 5 bases to trimming and J lost 5 bases, with 13 bases between them. The CDR3 sequence is 13 residues long. CDR1 and CDR2 from the germline V gene are SGHRS and YFSETQ. For the CDR3, the DNA is TGCGCCAGCAGACCAGCAATCAGGACTGAAGCTTTCTTT. It is translated as CASRPAIRTEAFF.

The chain carries TRBV12-3 or TRBV12-4 and TRBJ2-1; TRBD1 or TRBD2 may be the D gene (7 bases each). The length of the CDR3 is 17 residues. V lost 3 bases, J lost 6 bases, and 21 bases lay in between. CDR3 region: CASSFVDTGEGFNEQFF. The CDR3 DNA is TGTGCCAGCAGTTTCGTGGATACAGGGGAGGGATTCAATGAGCAGTTCTTC.

The chain is built from TRBV5-1 and TRBJ2-1; 7 nucleotides align to TRBD1. V lost 2 bases, J lost 8 bases, and 7 bases stayed unmatched. Germline V gene sequence: CDR1 SGHRS, CDR2 YFSETQ. This CDR3 spans 14 amino acids. CDR3: CASSFTTGSDEQFF. The CDR3 bases are TGCGCCAGCAGCTTTACGACAGGGAGTGATGAGCAGTTCTTC. The entire variable domain, with the rest obtained from reference TRBV5-1 and TRBJ2-1, is as follows: KAGVTQTPRYLIKTRGQQVTLSCSPISGHRSVSWYQQTPGQGLQFLFEYFSETQRNKGNFPGRFSGRQFSNSRSEMNVSTLELGDSALYLCASSFTTGSDEQFFGPGTRLTVL.

This chain joins TRBV7-8 and TRBJ1-5; D is possibly TRBD1 (5 bases). This CDR3 comprises 15 residues. Trimming cost V 3 bases and J 3 bases, with 12 bases left between them. Germline assignment: CDR1 SGHVS and CDR2 FQNEAQ. The CDR3 reads CASSFQSGPNQPQHF. In nucleotides, the CDR3 is TGTGCCAGCAGCTTCCAATCGGGGCCCAATCAGCCCCAGCATTTT.